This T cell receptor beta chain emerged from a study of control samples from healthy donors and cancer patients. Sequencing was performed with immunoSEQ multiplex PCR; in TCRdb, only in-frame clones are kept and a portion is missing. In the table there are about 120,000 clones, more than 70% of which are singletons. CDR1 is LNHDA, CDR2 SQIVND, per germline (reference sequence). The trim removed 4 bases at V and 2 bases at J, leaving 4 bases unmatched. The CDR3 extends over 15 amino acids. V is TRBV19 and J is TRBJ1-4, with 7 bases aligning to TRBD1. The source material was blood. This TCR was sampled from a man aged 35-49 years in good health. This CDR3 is CASSTGQVTNEKLFF. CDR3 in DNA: TGTGCCAGTAGTACCGGACAGGTTACTAATGAAAAACTGTTTTTT.